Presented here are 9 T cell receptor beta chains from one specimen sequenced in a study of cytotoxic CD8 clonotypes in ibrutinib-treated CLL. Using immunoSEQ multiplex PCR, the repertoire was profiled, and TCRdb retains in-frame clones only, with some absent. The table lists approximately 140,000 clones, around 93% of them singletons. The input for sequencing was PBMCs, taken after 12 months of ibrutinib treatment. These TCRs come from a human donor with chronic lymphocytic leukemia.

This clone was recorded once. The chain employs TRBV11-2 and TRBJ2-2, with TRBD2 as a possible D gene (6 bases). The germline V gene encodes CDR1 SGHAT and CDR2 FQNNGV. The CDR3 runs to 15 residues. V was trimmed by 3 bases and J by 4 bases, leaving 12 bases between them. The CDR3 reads CASSFRGSVTGELFF. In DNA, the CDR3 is TGTGCCAGCAGCTTCCGGGGGTCGGTCACCGGGGAGCTGTTTTTT.

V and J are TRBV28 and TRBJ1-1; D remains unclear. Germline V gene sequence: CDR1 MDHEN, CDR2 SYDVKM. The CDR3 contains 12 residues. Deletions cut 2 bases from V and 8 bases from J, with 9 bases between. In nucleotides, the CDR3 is TGTGCCAGCAGTTTAGGGTCAAGCGAAGCTTTCTTT. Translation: CASSLGSSEAFF.

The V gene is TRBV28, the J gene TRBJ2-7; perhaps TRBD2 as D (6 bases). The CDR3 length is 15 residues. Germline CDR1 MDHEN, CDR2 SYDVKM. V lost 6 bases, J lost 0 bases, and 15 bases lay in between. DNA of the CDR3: TGTGCCAGCAGCCCCGGGACTGAGAGCTCCTACGAGCAGTACTTC. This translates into CASSPGTESSYEQYF.

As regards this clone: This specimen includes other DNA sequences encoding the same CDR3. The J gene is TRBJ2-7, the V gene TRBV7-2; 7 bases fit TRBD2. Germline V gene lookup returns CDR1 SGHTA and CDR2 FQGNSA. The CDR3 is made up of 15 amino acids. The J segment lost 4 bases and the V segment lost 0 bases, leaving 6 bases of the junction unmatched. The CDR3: CASSLAGGSSYEQYF. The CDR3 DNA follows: TGTGCCAGCAGCTTAGCGGGGGGGTCGTCGTACGAGCAGTACTTC. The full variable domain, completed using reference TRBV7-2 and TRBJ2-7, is GAGVSQSPSNKVTEKGKDVELRCDPISGHTALYWYRQSLGQGLEFLIYFQGNSAPDKSGLPSDRFSAERTGGSVSTLTIQRTQQEDSAVYLCASSLAGGSSYEQYFGPGTRLTVT.

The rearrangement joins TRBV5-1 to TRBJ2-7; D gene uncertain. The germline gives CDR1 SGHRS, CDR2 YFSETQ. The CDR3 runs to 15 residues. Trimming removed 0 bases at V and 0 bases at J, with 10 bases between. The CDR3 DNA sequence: TGCGCCAGCAGCTTGGAAACACAACCCTCCTACGAGCAGTACTTC. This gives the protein CASSLETQPSYEQYF.

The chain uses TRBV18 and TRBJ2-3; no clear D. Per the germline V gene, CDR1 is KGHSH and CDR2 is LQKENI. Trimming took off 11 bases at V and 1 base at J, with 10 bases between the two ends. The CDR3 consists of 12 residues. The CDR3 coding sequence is TGTGCCTCCGGTGCACGCACAGATACGCAGTATTTT. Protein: CASGARTDTQYF. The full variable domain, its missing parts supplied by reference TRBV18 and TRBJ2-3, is NAGVMQNPRHLVRRRGQEARLRCSPMKGHSHVYWYRQLPEEGLKFMVYLQKENIIDESGMPKERFSAEFPKEGPSILRIQQVVRGDSAAYFCASGARTDTQYFGPGTRLTVL.

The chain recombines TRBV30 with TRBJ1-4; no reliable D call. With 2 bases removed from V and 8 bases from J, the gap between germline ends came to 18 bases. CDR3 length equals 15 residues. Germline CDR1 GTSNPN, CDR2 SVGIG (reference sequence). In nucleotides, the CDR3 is TGTGCCTGGAGTCCCCTCGACACTCTAGGCGAAAAACTGTTTTTT. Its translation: CAWSPLDTLGEKLFF.

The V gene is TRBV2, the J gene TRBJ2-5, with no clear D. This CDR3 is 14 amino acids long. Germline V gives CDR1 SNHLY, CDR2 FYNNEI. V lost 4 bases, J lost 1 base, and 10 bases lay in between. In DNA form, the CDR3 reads TGTGCCAGCAGTGTGTTAGGCACCCAAGAGACCCAGTACTTC. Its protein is CASSVLGTQETQYF.

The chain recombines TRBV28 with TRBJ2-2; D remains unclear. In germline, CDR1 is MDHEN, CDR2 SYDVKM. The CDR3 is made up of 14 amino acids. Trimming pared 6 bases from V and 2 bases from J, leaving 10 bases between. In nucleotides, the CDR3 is TGTGCCAGCAGGCCTGGACGTAACACCGGGGAGCTGTTTTTT. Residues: CASRPGRNTGELFF.